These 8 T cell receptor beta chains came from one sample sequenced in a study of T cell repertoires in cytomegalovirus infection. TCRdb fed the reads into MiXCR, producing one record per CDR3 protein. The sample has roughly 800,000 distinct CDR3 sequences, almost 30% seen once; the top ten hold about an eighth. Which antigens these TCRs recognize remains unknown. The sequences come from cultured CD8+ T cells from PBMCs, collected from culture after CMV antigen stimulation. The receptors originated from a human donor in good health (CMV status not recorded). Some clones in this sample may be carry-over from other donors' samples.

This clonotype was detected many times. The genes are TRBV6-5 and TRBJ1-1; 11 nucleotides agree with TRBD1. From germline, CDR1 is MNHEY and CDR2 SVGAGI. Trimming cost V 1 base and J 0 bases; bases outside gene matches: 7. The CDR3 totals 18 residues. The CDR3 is CASSYFSGTGGLNTEAFF. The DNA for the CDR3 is TGTGCCAGCAGTTACTTTTCCGGGACAGGGGGTTTGAACACTGAAGCTTTCTTT.

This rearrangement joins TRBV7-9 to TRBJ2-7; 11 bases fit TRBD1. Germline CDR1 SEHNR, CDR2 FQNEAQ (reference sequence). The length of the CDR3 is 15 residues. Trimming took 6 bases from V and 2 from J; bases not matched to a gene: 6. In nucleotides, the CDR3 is TGTGCCAGCAGACCCGGGACAGGGGGAACCTACGAGCAGTACTTC. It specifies CASRPGTGGTYEQYF.

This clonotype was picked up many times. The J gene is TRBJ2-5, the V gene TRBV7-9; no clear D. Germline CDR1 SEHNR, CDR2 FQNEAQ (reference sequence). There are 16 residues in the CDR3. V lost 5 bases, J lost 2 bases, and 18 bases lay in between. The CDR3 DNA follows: TGTGCCAGCAGCGTCCCGGACGCGGTACCACAAGAGACCCAGTACTTC. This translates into CASSVPDAVPQETQYF.

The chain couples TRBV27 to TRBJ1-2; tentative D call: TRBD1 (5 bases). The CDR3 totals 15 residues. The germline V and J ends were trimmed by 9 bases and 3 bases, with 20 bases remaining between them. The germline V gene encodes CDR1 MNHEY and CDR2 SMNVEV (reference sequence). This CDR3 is CASSTTGTSYYGYTF. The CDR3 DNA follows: TGTGCCAGTTCAACTACCGGGACCTCCTACTATGGCTACACCTTC.

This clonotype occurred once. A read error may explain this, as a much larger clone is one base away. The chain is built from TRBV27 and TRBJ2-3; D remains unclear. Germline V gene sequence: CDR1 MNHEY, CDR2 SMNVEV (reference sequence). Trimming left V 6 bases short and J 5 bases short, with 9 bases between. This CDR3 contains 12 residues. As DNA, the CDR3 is TGTGCCAGCAGCCACCGCAGAGATACGCAGTATTTT. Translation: CASSHRRDTQYF.

The CDR3 DNA reads as TGTGCCAGCAGCCATCTCTGGAGCAGGGAGGGGTTTAGCACAGATACGCAGTATTTT. Translated, it gives CASSHLWSREGFSTDTQYF. The chain employs TRBV3-1 and TRBJ2-3; 7 nucleotides align to TRBD2. V lost 3 bases to trimming and J lost 0 bases; unmatched junction nucleotides: 15. CDR3 length: 19 residues. Germline lookup yields CDR1 LGHDT and CDR2 YNNKEL (reference sequence).

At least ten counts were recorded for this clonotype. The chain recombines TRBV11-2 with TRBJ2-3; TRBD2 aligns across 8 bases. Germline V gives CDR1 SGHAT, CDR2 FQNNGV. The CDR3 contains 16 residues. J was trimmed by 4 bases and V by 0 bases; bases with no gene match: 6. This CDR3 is CASSLDGGLVSDTQYF. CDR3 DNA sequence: TGTGCCAGCAGCTTAGATGGGGGACTAGTTTCAGATACGCAGTATTTT.

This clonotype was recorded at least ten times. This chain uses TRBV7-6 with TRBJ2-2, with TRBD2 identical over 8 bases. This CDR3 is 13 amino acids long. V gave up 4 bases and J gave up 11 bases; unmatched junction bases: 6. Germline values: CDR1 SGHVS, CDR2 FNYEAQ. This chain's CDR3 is CASSYPGGRELFF. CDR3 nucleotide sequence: TGTGCCAGCAGCTACCCGGGAGGGCGAGAGCTGTTTTTT.